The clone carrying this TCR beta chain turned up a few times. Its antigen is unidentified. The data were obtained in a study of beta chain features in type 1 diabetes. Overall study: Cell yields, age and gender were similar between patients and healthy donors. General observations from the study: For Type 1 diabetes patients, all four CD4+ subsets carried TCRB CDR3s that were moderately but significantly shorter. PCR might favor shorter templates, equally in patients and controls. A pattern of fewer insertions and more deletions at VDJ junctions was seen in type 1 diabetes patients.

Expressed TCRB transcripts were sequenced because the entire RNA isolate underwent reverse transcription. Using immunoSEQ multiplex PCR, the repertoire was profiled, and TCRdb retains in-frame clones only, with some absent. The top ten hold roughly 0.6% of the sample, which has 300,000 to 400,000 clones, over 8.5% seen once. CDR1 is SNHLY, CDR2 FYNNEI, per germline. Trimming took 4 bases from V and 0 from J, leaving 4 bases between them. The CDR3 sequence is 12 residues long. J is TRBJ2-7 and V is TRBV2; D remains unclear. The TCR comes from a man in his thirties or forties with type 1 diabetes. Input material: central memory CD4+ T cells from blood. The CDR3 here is CASSASSYEQYF. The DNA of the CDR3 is TGTGCCAGCAGTGCCAGCTCCTACGAGCAGTACTTC.